Listed here are 13 T cell receptor beta chains from one sample, sequenced in a study of cytomegalovirus exposure and HLA in healthy donors (dated by TCRdb to 2015 to 2018). Libraries were made using the immunoSEQ multiplex PCR assay. The multiplex PCR relied on a mix of 60 forward primers for TCR Vbeta segments and 13 reverse primers for TCR Jbeta segments. This immuneACCESS table, as held by TCRdb, lists in-frame sequences with V and J called but not all clones. Of the missing ones, under half trace to an unresolved V gene in checked studies; the others have no known cause. The sample has hundreds of thousands of clones on record, about 83% of them singletons. The biggest ten clones account for 1.4% of the sample. Source material: PBMCs. The receptors stem from a girl aged 10-17 years in good health and CMV-seronegative.

The chain has TRBV27 and TRBJ2-3, with 7 bases matching TRBD2. Germline lookup yields CDR1 MNHEY and CDR2 SMNVEV (reference sequence). The V and J ends lost 3 bases and 4 bases, in that order; junction bases with no gene match: 4. CDR3 size: 14 residues. The CDR3 DNA reads as TGTGCCAGCAGTTTTGGGAGGGGCCCAGATACGCAGTATTTT. Translating it yields CASSFGRGPDTQYF.

The count of this clone is one. The chain recombines TRBV7-8 with TRBJ1-5; 10 bases are a match to TRBD1. Germline V gene lookup returns CDR1 SGHVS and CDR2 FQNEAQ. The length of the CDR3 is 15 residues. V gave up 5 bases and J gave up 1 base; unmatched junction bases: 2. The CDR3 sequence: CASSRQGASNQPQHF. The CDR3 DNA reads TGTGCCAGCAGCAGACAGGGGGCGAGCAATCAGCCCCAGCATTTT.

About this clone itself: A junction end diverges from the germline sequence, so it may reflect a read error. The chain is built from TRBV28 and TRBJ1-4; 8 bases fit TRBD1. The CDR3 covers 12 residues. Germline CDR1 reads MDHEN; CDR2 reads SYDVKM. The CDR3 coding sequence is TGTGCCAGCAGTTCCAAGGAACAGGGGGGGATTTTT. It encodes CASSSKEQGGIF.

The rearrangement joins TRBV30 to TRBJ1-2, with D uncertain. The CDR3 length is 14 residues. Germline values: CDR1 GTSNPN, CDR2 SVGIG (reference sequence). V was cut by 3 bases and J by 4 bases, with 15 bases left in between. CDR3 in DNA: TGTGCCTGGAGCGTCAGCGGGTGGGGCTATGGCTACACCTTC. Its protein is CAWSVSGWGYGYTF. The complete variable domain, with remaining parts taken from reference TRBV30 and TRBJ1-2, reads SQTIHQWPATLVQPVGSPLSLECTVEGTSNPNLYWYRQAAGRGLQLLFYSVGIGQISSEVPQNLSASRPQDRQFILSSKKLLLSDSGFYLCAWSVSGWGYGYTFGSGTRLTVV.

The table lists this clone with a count of one. This chain uses TRBV6-1 with TRBJ2-5; 10 bases line up with TRBD2. The CDR3 loop spans 16 amino acids. J lost 7 bases, V lost 1 base, and 9 bases had no gene match. Germline V CDR1 and CDR2: MNHNS, SASEGT. CDR3 sequence reads: CASSEGSSGGRGTQYF. As DNA, the CDR3 is TGTGCCAGCAGTGAAGGGTCTAGCGGGGGCCGGGGGACCCAGTACTTC.

This sequence joins TRBV7-6 and TRBJ2-3; TRBD2 aligns across 12 bases. Looked up from germline, CDR1 is SGHVS and CDR2 is FNYEAQ. V trimming: 5 bases; J trimming: 5 bases; junction bases outside the gene matches: 2. CDR3 length equals 14 residues. The CDR3 DNA reads as TGTGCCAGCAGCCAGGGACTAGCGGGAGATACGCAGTATTTT. It is translated as CASSQGLAGDTQYF.

The chain combines TRBV27 with TRBJ2-7, with 8 bases matching TRBD1. The CDR3 extends over 16 amino acids. The junction had 10 bases not matched to a gene; V was cut back by 5 bases and J by 1 base. Germline V lookup: CDR1 MNHEY, CDR2 SMNVEV (reference sequence). The CDR3 region is CASSALGQGSSYEQYF. The CDR3, as DNA: TGTGCCAGCAGTGCGCTCGGACAGGGAAGTTCCTACGAGCAGTACTTC.

The chain couples TRBV6-1 to TRBJ2-3; 7 bases align to TRBD1. CDR1 is MNHNS, CDR2 SASEGT, per germline. CDR3 length: 15 amino acids. Trimming removed 6 bases from V and 0 bases from J; junction bases left unmatched: 6. The CDR3: CASSNRGPSTDTQYF. The CDR3, as DNA: TGTGCCAGCAGCAACAGGGGACCCAGCACAGATACGCAGTATTTT.

V usage is TRBV28 and J usage is TRBJ2-5; 11 bases map to TRBD1. V lost 4 bases, J lost 4 bases, and 5 bases stayed unmatched. From germline, CDR1 is MDHEN and CDR2 SYDVKM. CDR3 size: 15 residues. CDR3 DNA: TGTGCCAGCAGTTCTGGACAGGGGGCAGGAGAGACCCAGTACTTC. Its protein is CASSSGQGAGETQYF.

The J gene is TRBJ2-5, the V gene TRBV7-9; perhaps TRBD1 as D (5 bases). The germline V gene has CDR1 SEHNR and CDR2 FQNEAQ (reference sequence). Trimming shortened V by 11 bases and J by 4 bases, and 14 bases separated the two germline ends. This CDR3 is built from 12 residues. The CDR3 here is CAGATDLETQYF. The CDR3, as DNA: TGTGCCGGCGCGACAGATTTAGAGACCCAGTACTTC.

The chain recombines TRBV7-3 with TRBJ1-5; 7 nucleotides agree with TRBD1. Germline V CDR1 and CDR2: SGHTA, FQGTGA. The CDR3 runs 17 residues. After removal of 3 bases from V and 1 base from J, the junction contained 9 bases not matched to a gene. The chain's CDR3 is CASSFRGGLESNQPQHF. Here the CDR3 DNA reads TGTGCCAGCAGCTTTCGAGGGGGCCTGGAGAGCAATCAGCCCCAGCATTTT. Combining the CDR3 with reference TRBV7-3 and TRBJ1-5 gives the whole variable domain GAGVSQTPSNKVTEKGKYVELRCDPISGHTALYWYRQSLGQGPEFLIYFQGTGAADDSGLPNDRFFAVRPEGSVSTLKIQRTERGDSAVYLCASSFRGGLESNQPQHFGDGTRLSIL.

The gene calls are TRBV10-3 and TRBJ2-2; 9 nucleotides match TRBD2. V gave up 8 bases and J gave up 1 base; unmatched junction bases: 2. Germline V gene data show CDR1 as ENHRY and CDR2 as SYGVKD. This CDR3 region has 14 residues. The CDR3 coding sequence is TGTGCCATCGGCGGGGGGGAGAACACCGGGGAGCTGTTTTTT. It encodes CAIGGGENTGELFF.

The rearrangement links TRBV18 to TRBJ2-2; maybe TRBD2 (6 bases). CDR3 length: 15 residues. Trimming removed 2 bases at V and 5 bases at J, with 12 bases between. Germline CDR1 and CDR2: KGHSH and LQKENI. CDR3 region: CASSPTGTSTGELFF. The DNA of the CDR3 is TGTGCCAGCTCACCAACGGGGACTTCAACCGGGGAGCTGTTTTTT.